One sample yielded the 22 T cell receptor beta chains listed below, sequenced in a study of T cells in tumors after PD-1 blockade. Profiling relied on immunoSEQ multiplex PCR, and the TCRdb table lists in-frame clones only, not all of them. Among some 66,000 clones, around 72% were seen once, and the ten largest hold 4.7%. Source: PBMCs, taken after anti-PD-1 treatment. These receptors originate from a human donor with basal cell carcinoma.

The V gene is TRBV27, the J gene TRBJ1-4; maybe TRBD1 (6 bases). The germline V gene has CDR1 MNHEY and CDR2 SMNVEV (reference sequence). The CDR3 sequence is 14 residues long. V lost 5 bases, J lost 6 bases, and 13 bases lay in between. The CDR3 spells CASSEDRSDEKLFF. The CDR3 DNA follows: TGTGCCAGCAGTGAGGACAGATCAGATGAAAAACTGTTTTTT.

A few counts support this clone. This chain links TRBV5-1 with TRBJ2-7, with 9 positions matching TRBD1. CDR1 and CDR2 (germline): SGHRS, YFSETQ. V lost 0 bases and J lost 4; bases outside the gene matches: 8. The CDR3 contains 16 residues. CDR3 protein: CASSLADRGGWYEQYF. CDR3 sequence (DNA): TGCGCCAGCAGCTTGGCGGACAGGGGTGGCTGGTACGAGCAGTACTTC. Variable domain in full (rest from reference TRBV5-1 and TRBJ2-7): KAGVTQTPRYLIKTRGQQVTLSCSPISGHRSVSWYQQTPGQGLQFLFEYFSETQRNKGNFPGRFSGRQFSNSRSEMNVSTLELGDSALYLCASSLADRGGWYEQYFGPGTRLTVT.

This CDR3 reads CASSLVLSKTNTGELFF. For the CDR3, the DNA is TGTGCCAGCAGCTTAGTGCTCAGTAAGACCAACACCGGGGAGCTGTTTTTT. V usage is TRBV7-9 and J usage is TRBJ2-2; no reliable D call. The CDR3 spans 17 residues. V was clipped by 1 base and J by 2 bases, with 14 bases between them. The germline V gene has CDR1 SEHNR and CDR2 FQNEAQ (reference sequence).

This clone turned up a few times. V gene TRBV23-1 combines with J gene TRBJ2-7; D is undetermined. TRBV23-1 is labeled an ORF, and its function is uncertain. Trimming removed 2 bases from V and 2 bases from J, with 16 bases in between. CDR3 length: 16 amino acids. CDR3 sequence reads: CASSQPRQVCTYEQYF. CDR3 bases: TGCGCCAGCAGTCAACCCCGGCAGGTATGTACCTACGAGCAGTACTTC.

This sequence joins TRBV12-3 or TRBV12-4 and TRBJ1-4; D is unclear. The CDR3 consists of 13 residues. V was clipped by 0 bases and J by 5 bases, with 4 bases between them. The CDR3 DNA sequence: TGTGCCAGCAGTTTAGCAGGGAATGAAAAACTGTTTTTT. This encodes CASSLAGNEKLFF.

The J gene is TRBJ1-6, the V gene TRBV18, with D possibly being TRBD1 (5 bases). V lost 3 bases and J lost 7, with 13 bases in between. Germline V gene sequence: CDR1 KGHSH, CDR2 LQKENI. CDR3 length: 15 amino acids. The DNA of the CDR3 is TGTGCCAGCTCACCCTTCAGGGAGGGGAATTCACCCCTCCACTTT. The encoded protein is CASSPFREGNSPLHF.

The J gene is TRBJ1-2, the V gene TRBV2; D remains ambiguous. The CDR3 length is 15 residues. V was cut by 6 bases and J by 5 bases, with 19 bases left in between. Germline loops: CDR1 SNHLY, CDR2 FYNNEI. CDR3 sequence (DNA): TGTGCCAGCAGGCCGGGCGAGGCTATATTATATGGCTACACCTTC. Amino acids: CASRPGEAILYGYTF.

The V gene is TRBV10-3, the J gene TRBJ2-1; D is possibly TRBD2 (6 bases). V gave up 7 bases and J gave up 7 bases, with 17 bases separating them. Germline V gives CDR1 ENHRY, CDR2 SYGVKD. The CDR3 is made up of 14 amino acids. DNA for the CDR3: TGTGCCATCACCCGAACGGGGGAGAAGAATGAGCAGTTCTTC. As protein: CAITRTGEKNEQFF.

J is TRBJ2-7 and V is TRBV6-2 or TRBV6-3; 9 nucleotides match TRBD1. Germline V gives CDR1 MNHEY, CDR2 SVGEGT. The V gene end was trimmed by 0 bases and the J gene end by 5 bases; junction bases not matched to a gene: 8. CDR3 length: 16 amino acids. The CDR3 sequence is CASSYSGTGRFDEQYF. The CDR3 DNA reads TGTGCCAGCAGTTACTCGGGGACAGGGAGGTTTGACGAGCAGTACTTC.

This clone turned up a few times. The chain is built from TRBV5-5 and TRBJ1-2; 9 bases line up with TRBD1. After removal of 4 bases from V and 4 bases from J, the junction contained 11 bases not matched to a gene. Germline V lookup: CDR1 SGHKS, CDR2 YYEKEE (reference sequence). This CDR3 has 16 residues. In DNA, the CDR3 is TGTGCCAGCAGCAAAATGACCGGGACAGGGACCTATGGCTACACCTTC. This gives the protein CASSKMTGTGTYGYTF.

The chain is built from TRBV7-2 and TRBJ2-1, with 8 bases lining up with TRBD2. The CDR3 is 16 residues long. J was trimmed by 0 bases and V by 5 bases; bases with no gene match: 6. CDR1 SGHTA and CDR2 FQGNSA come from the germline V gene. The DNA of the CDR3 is TGTGCCAGCAGCACCGCCGGGACTAGCTCCTACAATGAGCAGTTCTTC. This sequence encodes CASSTAGTSSYNEQFF.

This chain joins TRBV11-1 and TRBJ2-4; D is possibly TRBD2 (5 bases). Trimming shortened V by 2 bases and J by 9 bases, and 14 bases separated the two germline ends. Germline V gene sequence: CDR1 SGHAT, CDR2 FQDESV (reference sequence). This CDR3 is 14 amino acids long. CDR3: CASSLSGPLSIQYF. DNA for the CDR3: TGTGCCAGCAGCTTAAGCGGACCTTTGAGCATTCAGTACTTC.

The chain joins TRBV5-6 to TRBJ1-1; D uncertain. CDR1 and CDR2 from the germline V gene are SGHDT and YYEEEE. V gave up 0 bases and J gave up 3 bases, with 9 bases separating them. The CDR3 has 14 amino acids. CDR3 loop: CASSLVGYDTEAFF. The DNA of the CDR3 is TGTGCCAGCAGCTTGGTGGGGTACGACACTGAAGCTTTCTTT. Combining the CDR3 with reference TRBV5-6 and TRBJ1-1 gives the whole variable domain DAGVTQSPTHLIKTRGQQVTLRCSPKSGHDTVSWYQQALGQGPQFIFQYYEEEERQRGNFPDRFSGHQFPNYSSELNVNALLLGDSALYLCASSLVGYDTEAFFGQGTRLTVV.

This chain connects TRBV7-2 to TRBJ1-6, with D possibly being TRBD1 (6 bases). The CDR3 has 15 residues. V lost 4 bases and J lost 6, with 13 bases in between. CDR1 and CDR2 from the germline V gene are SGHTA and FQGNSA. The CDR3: CASSYPGQTNSPLHF. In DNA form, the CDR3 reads TGTGCCAGCAGCTACCCCGGACAGACTAATTCACCCCTCCACTTT.

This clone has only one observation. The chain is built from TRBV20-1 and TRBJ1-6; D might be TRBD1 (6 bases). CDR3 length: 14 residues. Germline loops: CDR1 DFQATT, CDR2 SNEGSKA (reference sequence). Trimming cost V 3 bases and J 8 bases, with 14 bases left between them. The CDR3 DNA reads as TGCAGTGCTAGTTTTGCCAGGGGTGATTCACCCCTCCACTTT. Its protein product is CSASFARGDSPLHF.

Here the CDR3 DNA reads TGTGCCAGCAGCTCCTCGGGGGGCGAAGCAGATACGCAGTATTTT. Translating it yields CASSSSGGEADTQYF. The chain has TRBV5-8 and TRBJ2-3, with D maybe TRBD2 (7 bases). The V end was cut by 3 bases, the J end by 4 bases, with 15 bases between. This CDR3 has 15 residues. Germline values: CDR1 SGHTS, CDR2 YDEGEE.

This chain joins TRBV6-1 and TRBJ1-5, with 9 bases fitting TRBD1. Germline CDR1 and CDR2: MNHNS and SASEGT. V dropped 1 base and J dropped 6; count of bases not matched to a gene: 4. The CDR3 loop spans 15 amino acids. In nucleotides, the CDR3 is TGTGCCAGCAGTGAAGGAGGGACAGGGCTTCAGCCCCAGCATTTT. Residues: CASSEGGTGLQPQHF.

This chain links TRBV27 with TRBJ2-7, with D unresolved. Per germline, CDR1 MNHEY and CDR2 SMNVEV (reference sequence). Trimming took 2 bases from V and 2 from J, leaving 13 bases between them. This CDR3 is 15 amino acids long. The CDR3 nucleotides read TGTGCCAGCAGTTTAATCCGGAGTACGGCCTACGAGCAGTACTTC. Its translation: CASSLIRSTAYEQYF.

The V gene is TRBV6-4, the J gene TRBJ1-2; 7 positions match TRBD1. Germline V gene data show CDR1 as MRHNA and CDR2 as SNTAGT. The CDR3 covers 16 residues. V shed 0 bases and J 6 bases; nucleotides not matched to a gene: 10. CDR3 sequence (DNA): TGTGCCAGCAGTGACTCGGTAGGGGGCGGCCTCCATGGCTACACCTTC. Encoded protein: CASSDSVGGGLHGYTF.

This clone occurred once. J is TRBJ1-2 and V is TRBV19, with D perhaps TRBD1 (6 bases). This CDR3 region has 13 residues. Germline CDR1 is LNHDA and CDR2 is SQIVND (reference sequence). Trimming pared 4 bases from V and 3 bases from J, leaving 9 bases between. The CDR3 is CASSRDMDYGYTF. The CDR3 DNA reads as TGTGCCAGTAGTAGGGACATGGACTATGGCTACACCTTC.

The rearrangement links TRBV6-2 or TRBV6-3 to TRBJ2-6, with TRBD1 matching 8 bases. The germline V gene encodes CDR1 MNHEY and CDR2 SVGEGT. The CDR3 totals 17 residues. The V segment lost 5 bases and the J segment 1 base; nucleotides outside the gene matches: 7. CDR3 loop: CASSPGQDWSGANVLTF. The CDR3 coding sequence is TGTGCCAGCAGTCCGGGACAGGACTGGTCTGGGGCCAACGTCCTGACTTTC.

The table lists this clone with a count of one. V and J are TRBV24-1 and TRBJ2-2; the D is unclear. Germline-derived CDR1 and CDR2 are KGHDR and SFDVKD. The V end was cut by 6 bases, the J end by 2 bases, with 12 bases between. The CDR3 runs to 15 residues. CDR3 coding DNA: TGTGCCACCAGTAGGCAGGACCTAAACACCGGGGAGCTGTTTTTT. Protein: CATSRQDLNTGELFF.